Listed here are 4 T cell receptor beta chains from one sample, sequenced in a study of CD8 T cells in Susac syndrome. Random hexamers served to reverse transcribe roughly 0.45 to 1 ug RNA. In TCRdb, the immunoSEQ multiplex PCR reads were re-called with MiXCR into one record per CDR3 protein. Of some 120,000 distinct CDR3 sequences in the sample, more than 85% were seen once. Sequencing used CD8+ T cells from PBMCs. These receptors originate from a human donor with multiple sclerosis.

V and J are TRBV4-1 and TRBJ2-5; TRBD1 agrees at 8 bases. Germline V gene data show CDR1 as MGHRA and CDR2 as YSYEKL. The CDR3 runs to 15 residues. V lost 1 base, J lost 5 bases, and 6 bases stayed unmatched. The CDR3 is CASSQVPGGGETQYF. The CDR3 DNA sequence: TGCGCCAGCAGCCAAGTACCAGGGGGCGGTGAGACCCAGTACTTC.

The J gene is TRBJ1-5, the V gene TRBV4-1; a possible D gene is TRBD1 (5 bases). The CDR3 is 16 residues long. In germline, CDR1 is MGHRA, CDR2 YSYEKL. The V and J ends lost 1 base and 3 bases respectively, with 13 bases between them. The CDR3 coding sequence is TGCGCCAGCAGCCAAGGCCCGGGGGGAACCAATCAGCCCCAGCATTTT. Translated: CASSQGPGGTNQPQHF.

The rearrangement links TRBV10-3 to TRBJ2-5, with D unclear. The V end lost 10 bases, the J end lost 4 bases, and 25 bases lay between the germline ends. The CDR3 contains 16 residues. From germline, CDR1 is ENHRY and CDR2 SYGVKD. The CDR3 bases are TGTGCCACCCGAGACCCTAACAGTGGCCCAGGAGAGACCCAGTACTTC. Residues: CATRDPNSGPGETQYF.

The table lists this clonotype with a count of one. This chain connects TRBV27 to TRBJ2-5, with 12 bases identical to TRBD2. Unmatched junction bases numbered 7, after V lost 10 bases and J lost 4 bases. This CDR3 contains 14 residues. Germline CDR1 is MNHEY and CDR2 is SMNVEV (reference sequence). DNA of the CDR3: TGTGCCACCCAGACTAGCGGGAGTCGAGAGACCCAGTACTTC. Protein: CATQTSGSRETQYF.